This T cell receptor beta chain was sequenced during a study of blood T cell repertoires in COVID-19. Study as a whole: Acute and convalescent COVID-19 specimens originated in the United States, Italy and Spain. PBMCs, B-cell-depleted T cells, or T cells were the source of the cDNA or gDNA that made up the material.

In the authors' workflow: For nucleated cells, counts were estimated from reference gene primer amplification. TCRdb's table, derived via immunoSEQ multiplex PCR, lists solely in-frame clones and lacks some. V, J and clone size derive from that table, while D and trimming were established from the DNA sequence. The sample holds around 190,000 clones, more than 65% seen once. This TCR derives from a human donor in a cohort sampled during active COVID-19. Material: peripheral blood.

CDR3 region: CASRSIPTGSSYNEQFF. The CDR3 nucleotides are TGTGCCAGCAGATCAATACCCACAGGGAGCTCCTACAATGAGCAGTTCTTC. This rearrangement joins TRBV27 to TRBJ2-1; possible D gene TRBD1, 6 bases. The germline CDR1 and CDR2 sequences are MNHEY and SMNVEV (reference sequence). The germline V and J ends were trimmed by 6 bases and 0 bases, with 18 bases remaining between them. The CDR3 loop spans 17 amino acids.